This TCR beta chain is from a study of tumor and adjacent non-tumor tissue in lung cancer. For the study at large: Aged about 31 to 80 years, patients included 10 men and about 5 women with stage I to III disease. Samples averaged about 3.8 million productive TCRbeta reads each.

Comments on this clonotype: The antigen is undetermined. The junction and the germline gene differ at one end; a read error may be behind it.

TCRbeta libraries were built with three rounds of nested PCR, modified from ARM-PCR. TCRdb redid the calling of the multiplex PCR reads with MiXCR, one entry per CDR3 protein. Of around 66,000 distinct CDR3 sequences in the sample, less than 80% were seen once. The template was RNA from unsorted bulk tissue. General study results and limits: Tumor repertoires had a smaller top 100 clone share than normal lung. Tumor TCR diversity, when higher, was linked to shorter survival.

The specimen was lung tumor tissue. The sequence was collected from a man between 60 and 75 years old with non-small cell lung cancer.

The CDR3 loop is CASSFAGLAETQYF. CDR3 nucleotides: TGTGCCAGCAGCTTTGCGGGACTTGCGGAGACCCAGTATTTC. The rearrangement links TRBV11-1 to TRBJ2-5, with D perhaps matching TRBD2 (6 bases). There are 14 residues in the CDR3. Germline lookup yields CDR1 SGHAT and CDR2 FQDESV (reference sequence).